The 29 T cell receptor beta chains given below trace back to one sample, sequenced in a study of graft-versus-host responses after intestinal transplantation. Here immunoSEQ multiplex PCR was the method, and the copy in TCRdb shows in-frame clones only, minus some. The table has around 54,000 clones, 75% to 95% seen once. The sample was PBMCs, taken more than 650 days after intestinal transplant. These receptors were obtained from a human patient who received an intestinal transplant, so some T cells may come from the graft donor.

The chain joins TRBV2 to TRBJ2-3; possibly TRBD1 or TRBD2 for D (5 bases each). Per the germline V gene, CDR1 is SNHLY and CDR2 is FYNNEI. The ends were cut back, 6 bases at V and 2 bases at J, with 15 bases in the middle. The CDR3 has 15 residues. The CDR3 region has the DNA TGTGCCAGCAGCGTAGGGACGGCTACCACAGATACGCAGTATTTT. It specifies CASSVGTATTDTQYF.

The J gene is TRBJ1-2, the V gene TRBV6-5; D not certain. This CDR3 has 16 amino acids. CDR1 is MNHEY and CDR2 is SVGAGI in the germline V gene. Trimming cost V 4 bases and J 8 bases, with 23 bases left between them. The CDR3 DNA sequence: TGTGCCAGCAGTTTAAATTTTGAGCACAGATCGGGAGGCTACACCTTC. This sequence encodes CASSLNFEHRSGGYTF.

This rearrangement joins TRBV19 to TRBJ2-1, with 11 bases matching TRBD2. V shed 5 bases and J 4 bases; nucleotides not matched to a gene: 7. This CDR3 comprises 16 residues. CDR1 and CDR2 from the germline V gene are LNHDA and SQIVND (reference sequence). CDR3 nucleotides: TGTGCCAGTAGTGAACTAGCGGGGGCAATATACAATGAGCAGTTCTTC. This sequence encodes CASSELAGAIYNEQFF.

The rearrangement joins TRBV5-1 to TRBJ1-1, with D perhaps TRBD1 (5 bases). Germline CDR1 SGHRS, CDR2 YFSETQ. This CDR3 is 14 amino acids long. V was clipped by 0 bases and J by 4 bases, with 10 bases between them. The CDR3 DNA is TGCGCCAGCAGCTTGGTGGGGGGTGGCACTGAAGCTTTCTTT. This sequence encodes CASSLVGGGTEAFF.

The rearrangement uses TRBV6-6 and TRBJ1-1, with D uncertain. CDR1 is MNHNY and CDR2 is SVGAGI in the germline V gene (reference sequence). V dropped 5 bases and J dropped 4 bases, with 8 bases sitting between them. The CDR3 length is 12 residues. This CDR3 is CASSLWGTEAFF. DNA of the CDR3: TGTGCCAGCAGTCTTTGGGGCACTGAAGCTTTCTTT.

This chain links TRBV27 with TRBJ2-2; unclear D gene. With 5 bases removed from V and 9 bases from J, the gap between germline ends came to 13 bases. Germline V gene sequence: CDR1 MNHEY, CDR2 SMNVEV (reference sequence). This CDR3 is 13 amino acids long. This CDR3 reads CASSPYWNRELFF. Written as DNA, the CDR3 is TGTGCCAGCAGTCCCTACTGGAACCGGGAGCTGTTTTTT.

V is TRBV5-5 and J is TRBJ2-6; D possibly uses TRBD1 or TRBD2 (6 bases each). The CDR3 sequence is 16 residues long. Germline V lookup: CDR1 SGHKS, CDR2 YYEKEE (reference sequence). Between the trimmed V and J ends, which lost 4 bases and 3 bases, there was a span of 14 bases. The DNA for the CDR3 is TGTGCCAGCAGCCAAGAGGAGGGGGATGGGGCCAACGTCCTGACTTTC. Translating it yields CASSQEEGDGANVLTF. The full variable domain, with the rest looked up from reference TRBV5-5 and TRBJ2-6, is DAGVTQSPTHLIKTRGQQVTLRCSPISGHKSVSWYQQVLGQGPQFIFQYYEKEERGRGNFPDRFSARQFPNYSSELNVNALLLGDSALYLCASSQEEGDGANVLTFGAGSRLTVL.

The rearrangement joins TRBV10-3 to TRBJ1-1; TRBD1 might be the D (6 bases). The CDR3 is made up of 14 amino acids. Germline assignment: CDR1 ENHRY and CDR2 SYGVKD. Trimming took 7 bases from V and 0 from J, leaving 12 bases between them. The CDR3 DNA follows: TGTGCCATCACCGAAGGACAGATGAACACTGAAGCTTTCTTT. Its protein product is CAITEGQMNTEAFF.

The chain recombines TRBV5-1 with TRBJ2-5, with no clear D. The J call may be incorrect, as the DNA end agrees better with TRBJ2-7. This CDR3 has 13 residues. Germline CDR1 is SGHRS and CDR2 is YFSETQ. The CDR3 coding sequence is TGCGCCAGCAGCTTGGCCTCGTGGGACGAGCAGTACTTC. Encoded protein: CASSLASWDEQYF.

This clone has more than one count but fewer than ten. This chain uses TRBV5-6 with TRBJ1-1; D may be TRBD1 (6 bases). V lost 2 bases to trimming and J lost 4 bases, with 12 bases between them. The CDR3 is 14 residues long. Germline V gene data show CDR1 as SGHDT and CDR2 as YYEEEE. For the CDR3, the DNA is TGTGCCAGCAGCTTCCTCTGGGGGGCCACTGAAGCTTTCTTT. This translates into CASSFLWGATEAFF. Looking up the rest from reference TRBV5-6 and TRBJ1-1 gives the full variable domain: DAGVTQSPTHLIKTRGQQVTLRCSPKSGHDTVSWYQQALGQGPQFIFQYYEEEERQRGNFPDRFSGHQFPNYSSELNVNALLLGDSALYLCASSFLWGATEAFFGQGTRLTVV.

The CDR3 loop reads CASGLDYNEQFF. In DNA, the CDR3 is TGTGCTAGTGGTTTGGACTACAATGAGCAGTTCTTC. V gene TRBV12-5 combines with J gene TRBJ2-1; unclear D gene. The CDR3 runs 12 residues. Germline-derived CDR1 and CDR2 are LGHNT and FRNRAP. V was cut by 1 base and J by 3 bases, with 1 base left in between.

The chain couples TRBV5-1 to TRBJ2-2; possibly TRBD1 for D (5 bases). Germline V gives CDR1 SGHRS, CDR2 YFSETQ. Trimming stripped 5 bases from V and 6 bases from J, with 14 bases between. This CDR3 spans 14 amino acids. Here the CDR3 DNA reads TGCGCCAGCAGATCTCAAGGGGATCCCGGGGAGCTGTTTTTT. It specifies CASRSQGDPGELFF.

The V gene is TRBV5-4, the J gene TRBJ1-6; possible D gene TRBD1, 6 bases. The CDR3 contains 13 residues. V dropped 4 bases and J dropped 9 bases, with 11 bases sitting between them. Germline V lookup: CDR1 SGHNT, CDR2 YYREEE (reference sequence). CDR3 in DNA: TGTGCCAGCAGCCGGGGGCGGATTTCACCCCTCCACTTT. Its translation is CASSRGRISPLHF.

The chain employs TRBV5-4 and TRBJ1-3; D unresolved. Germline V gene data show CDR1 as SGHNT and CDR2 as YYREEE (reference sequence). There are 16 residues in the CDR3. Trimming removed 2 bases at V and 4 bases at J, with 16 bases between. The CDR3 DNA sequence: TGTGCCAGCAGCTTAAATCTGGCCACGAGCGGAAACACCATATATTTT. Translating gives CASSLNLATSGNTIYF.

This clone was counted a single time. This chain uses TRBV6-5 with TRBJ2-4; 7 bases are a match to TRBD1. The CDR3 is 13 residues long. V gave up 6 bases and J gave up 9 bases; unmatched junction bases: 8. Germline lookup yields CDR1 MNHEY and CDR2 SVGAGI. CDR3 in DNA: TGTGCCAGCAGACCCCCCCGACAGGGCATTCAGTACTTC. This gives the protein CASRPPRQGIQYF.

V is TRBV6-4 and J is TRBJ2-2, with 9 bases identical to TRBD2. Per the germline V gene, CDR1 is MRHNA and CDR2 is SNTAGT. This CDR3 comprises 15 residues. V was pared by 5 bases and J by 6 bases, with 7 bases of the junction left unmatched. In DNA form, the CDR3 reads TGTGCCAGCAGTAGGATAGCGGGGGAAGCCGGGGAGCTGTTTTTT. Protein product: CASSRIAGEAGELFF.

The chain combines TRBV18 with TRBJ2-2, with D maybe TRBD1 (7 bases). This CDR3 has 15 residues. The V gene's germline CDR1 is KGHSH and CDR2 LQKENI. V dropped 2 bases and J dropped 4 bases, with 11 bases sitting between them. The CDR3 here is CASSPRQGGTGELFF. As DNA, the CDR3 is TGTGCCAGCTCACCAAGGCAGGGGGGCACCGGGGAGCTGTTTTTT.

V and J are TRBV5-1 and TRBJ2-1, with D tentatively TRBD1 (6 bases). The CDR3 has 14 residues. The germline V gene has CDR1 SGHRS and CDR2 YFSETQ. With 3 bases removed from V and 6 bases from J, the gap between germline ends came to 13 bases. The CDR3 DNA follows: TGCGCCAGCAGCTACAGGACAGCGCGCAATGAGCAGTTCTTC. It translates to CASSYRTARNEQFF.

As concerns this clone: The junction and the germline gene differ at one end; a read error may be behind it. V is TRBV18 and J is TRBJ1-1, with D tentatively TRBD1 (5 bases). Germline CDR1 reads KGHSH; CDR2 reads LQKENI. The CDR3 has 13 amino acids. The CDR3 DNA reads TGCGTCGGGACTGATGACATGAACACTGAAGCTTTCTTT. Its translation is CVGTDDMNTEAFF.

This chain joins TRBV29-1 and TRBJ2-3, with 10 bases matching TRBD2. The ends lost 5 bases at V and 2 bases at J; junction bases unmatched: 7. The germline V gene has CDR1 SQVTM and CDR2 ANQGSEA. The CDR3 runs 15 residues. DNA of the CDR3: TGCAGCGTTAAACCCGGGACTAGCGCCACAGATACGCAGTATTTT. Protein: CSVKPGTSATDTQYF.

This clone was seen a handful of times. This sequence joins TRBV11-2 and TRBJ1-6, with D unclear. The CDR3 runs 13 residues. The V and J ends lost 3 bases and 8 bases respectively, with 8 bases between them. CDR1 and CDR2 (germline): SGHAT, FQNNGV. CDR3 DNA: TGTGCCAGCAGCTTCGGGAGAGATTCACCCCTCCACTTT. This gives the protein CASSFGRDSPLHF. The complete variable domain, with remaining parts taken from reference TRBV11-2 and TRBJ1-6, reads EAGVAQSPRYKIIEKRQSVAFWCNPISGHATLYWYQQILGQGPKLLIQFQNNGVVDDSQLPKDRFSAERLKGVDSTLKIQPAKLEDSAVYLCASSFGRDSPLHFGNGTRLTVT.

The CDR3 region has the DNA TGTGCCAGCTCACGCGGACAGCCCAGGATGGCTAACTATGGCTACACCTTC. Translation: CASSRGQPRMANYGYTF. This chain joins TRBV18 and TRBJ1-2; a weak D match, TRBD1 (6 bases). The CDR3 is 17 amino acids. V dropped 4 bases and J dropped 0 bases, with 18 bases sitting between them. Per germline, CDR1 KGHSH and CDR2 LQKENI.

The rearrangement links TRBV6-1 to TRBJ1-3; no clear D. The CDR3 totals 11 residues. Trimming left V 3 bases short and J 4 bases short, with 1 base between. The V gene's germline CDR1 is MNHNS and CDR2 SASEGT. In nucleotides, the CDR3 is TGTGCCAGCAGTGACGGAAACACCATATATTTT. It codes for CASSDGNTIYF.

The V gene is TRBV9, the J gene TRBJ2-1, with TRBD2 identical over 10 bases. CDR1 and CDR2 from the germline V gene are SGDLS and YYNGEE. V was pared by 2 bases and J by 7 bases, with 6 bases of the junction left unmatched. The CDR3 spans 15 residues. CDR3 protein: CASSVWASGGNEQFF. The CDR3, as DNA: TGTGCCAGCAGCGTTTGGGCTAGCGGGGGTAATGAGCAGTTCTTC.

The rearrangement uses TRBV19 and TRBJ2-3; 9 bases align to TRBD2. Germline V gene sequence: CDR1 LNHDA, CDR2 SQIVND (reference sequence). V lost 2 bases to trimming and J lost 3 bases; unmatched junction nucleotides: 6. The CDR3 consists of 16 residues. This CDR3 reads CASSISSGGFTDTQYF. DNA of the CDR3: TGTGCCAGTAGTATATCGAGCGGGGGGTTTACAGATACGCAGTATTTT.

This clone appeared once. The rearrangement links TRBV6-6 to TRBJ2-7, with TRBD1 matching over 7 bases. Trimming at V came to 4 bases and at J to 7 bases, leaving 4 bases not matched to a gene. The CDR3 consists of 12 residues. CDR1 and CDR2 from the germline V gene are MNHNY and SVGAGI (reference sequence). As DNA, the CDR3 is TGTGCCAGCAGTTTCGCACAGGGGGAGCAGTACTTC. This translates into CASSFAQGEQYF.

This sequence joins TRBV4-1 and TRBJ2-7, with 7 bases that match TRBD1. V lost 7 bases to trimming and J lost 3 bases; unmatched junction nucleotides: 3. Germline-derived CDR1 and CDR2 are MGHRA and YSYEKL. The CDR3 consists of 12 residues. CDR3 bases: TGCGCCAGCACCGGGACAGACTACGAGCAGTACTTC. Protein sequence: CASTGTDYEQYF.

This clone showed up just a few times. The rearrangement joins TRBV14 to TRBJ1-6, with a possible D match to TRBD1 (6 bases). V was pared by 5 bases and J by 10 bases, with 15 bases between. The CDR3 sequence is 14 residues long. Germline V gene lookup returns CDR1 SGHDN and CDR2 FVKESK. This CDR3 reads CASSAKNRESPLHF. DNA of the CDR3: TGTGCCAGCAGCGCCAAAAACAGGGAATCACCCCTCCACTTT.

This clone was recorded once. J is TRBJ2-7 and V is TRBV7-2; D is tentatively TRBD1 or TRBD2 (5 bases each). The germline V gene has CDR1 SGHTA and CDR2 FQGNSA. V lost 4 bases and J lost 0, with 13 bases in between. The CDR3 spans 15 residues. CDR3 in amino acids: CASSWDGVSSYEQYF. The DNA of the CDR3 is TGTGCCAGCAGCTGGGACGGGGTTAGCTCCTACGAGCAGTACTTC.